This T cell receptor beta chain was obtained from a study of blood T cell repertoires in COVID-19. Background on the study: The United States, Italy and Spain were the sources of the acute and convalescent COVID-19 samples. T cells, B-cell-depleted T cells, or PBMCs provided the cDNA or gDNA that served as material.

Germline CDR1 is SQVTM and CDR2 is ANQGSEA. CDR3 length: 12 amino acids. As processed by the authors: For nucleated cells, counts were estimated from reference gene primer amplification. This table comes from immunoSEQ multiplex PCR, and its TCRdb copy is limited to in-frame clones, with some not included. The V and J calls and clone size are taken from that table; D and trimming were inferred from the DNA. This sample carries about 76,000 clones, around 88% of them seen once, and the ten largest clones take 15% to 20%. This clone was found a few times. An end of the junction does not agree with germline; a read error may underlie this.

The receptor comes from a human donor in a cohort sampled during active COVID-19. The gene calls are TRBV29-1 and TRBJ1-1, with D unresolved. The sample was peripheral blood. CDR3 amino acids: CSVEEGPPEAFF. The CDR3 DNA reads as TGCAGCGTTGAAGAGGGCCCCCCTGAGGCTTTCTTT.